This T cell receptor (beta chain) was recovered during a study of shared clonotypes between healthy human individuals (dated by TCRdb to about 2020). Background on the whole study: The cohort included three men and a couple of women between 18 and 49 years of age. For each donor, three plates each were used for CD4 naive and CD4 memory, two plates were used for CD8 naive, and one plate was used for CD8 memory. Libraries were prepared and TCR repertoires were sequenced by different laboratories using diverse techniques, in order to increase sequencing depth and limit assay-specific biases. Leukapheresis yielded between about 0.85 and 10 billion PBMCs per donor. To estimate repertoire size and how much clonotype sharing occurs between individuals, the study deeply sequenced the blood TCR repertoires of 5 or 6 healthy adults. General study outcomes and caveats: When a few donors were compared, the shared fraction of clonotypes was 5% to 6.5% for naive CD4, roughly 3.3% for naive CD8, 2.3% for memory CD4, and under 0.5% for memory CD8. Rarefaction of sorted-subset datasets indicated incomplete sequencing despite the large sequencing depth. Naive subsets generally had larger estimated clonotype richness than memory subsets. Because the study included a small number of donors, the genetic and exposure-history diversity represented was limited. Pairwise subsampling indicated that sequencing depth was expected to affect the degree of clonotype sharing among donors. Clonotypes shared by all four sorted-subset donors showed higher generation probabilities than non-shared clonotypes. Sampling was restricted to blood, and TCR repertoires in tissues likely differ from the TCR repertoires found in blood.

Healthy HIV-negative adults with no recently reported acute infections or vaccinations were included as donors. Every donor was a Caucasian adult living in Nashville, Tennessee, USA. CD4+ T cells were enriched by magnetic negative selection; naive cells were then positively selected on CD45RA, and the negative fraction formed the memory subset. Blood was collected by leukapheresis, and PBMCs were isolated by Ficoll-Histopaque density gradient centrifugation and then cryopreserved in liquid nitrogen vapor phase. Purity and quantity of every magnetically sorted T cell population were checked by analytical flow cytometry. Genomic DNA was isolated from each sorted fraction and quantified by UV absorbance on a Nanodrop 2000c. This clone was detected once. Its antigen has not been determined. The input lacks base qualities; no much larger clone sits a single base away. The cysteine opens and the phenylalanine closes a CDR3 of 16 amino acids. The entry retains the CDR3 DNA only, 48 bases that are in frame from base 1. V and J are trimmed by 6 bases and 4 bases, and the gene matches miss 7 bases of the junction. Taken from the germline V gene, the CDR1 and CDR2 loops are SNHLY and FYNNEI.

Using the deep immunoSEQ assay, multiplex PCR amplified TCR CDR3 regions from genomic DNA. Genomic DNA extracted from each cell subset was distributed evenly over all wells of several immunoSEQ 96-well plates, and each plate served as one replicate. For sorted subsets, each replicate PCR was loaded with approximately 200 ng genomic DNA, equivalent to 32,000 or so T cell genomes. Purified libraries were quantified with a Qubit 3.0 fluorometer, sized on a Bioanalyzer 2100, and re-quantified with the KAPA Library Quantification kit. Each immunoSEQ 96-well plate was sequenced on its own single-read 150-cycle Illumina NextSeq 550 flow cell. The authors' pipeline ran thus. Because the immunoSEQ output held only junctional sequences and lacked quality scores, the filtering could not match the filtering applied to full-length reads. Sequences were annotated with PyIR, a Python wrapper for IgBLAST v1.9, and V/J genes and CDR3 were assigned using IMGT germline references. Reads with weak V/J assignments (E-value above 1e-6), missing CDR3, stop codons, out-of-frame junctions, or ambiguous translated residues were removed. A V3J clonotype was defined by an identical inferred V gene, J gene, and CDR3 amino acid sequence. To compute the percentage overlap between repertoires, the number of shared unique clonotypes was divided by the size of the smaller repertoire. RTK rarefaction, the Chao1 estimator, and Recon v2.1 estimates of unobserved clonotypes were used to assess repertoire richness. OLGA was used to compute generation probabilities for all TCRbeta clonotypes that the gDNA method yielded from a few donors. In TCRdb, the immuneACCESS table is reduced to in-frame sequences with V and J assigned. These tables do not hold every clone; where another copy was compared, an unresolved V gene accounts for under half, and the others remain unexplained. The V and J calls and the clone size are those of that table, but D and trimming were determined from the DNA. The table for this sample lists around 2,000,000 clones; roughly 95% of them were counted only once. Approximately 0.13% of the sample is held by the ten biggest clonotypes.

Sequencing was done on a sample of naive CD4+ T cells sorted from blood. The cell subset or site label for this specimen denotes: CD45RA+ positively selected. This sequence uses TRBV2 and TRBJ1-6; 9 nucleotides in the junction match TRBD1. The TCR sequence derives from a young man in good health. The sequenced DNA: TGTGCCAGCAGGAGGATCGACAGGGGGTATAATTCACCCCTCCACTTT. Its protein reads: CASRRIDRGYNSPLHF. The full variable domain, completed from the reference TRBV2 and TRBJ1-6 proteins outside the CDR3, reads EPEVTQTPSHQVTQMGQEVILRCVPISNHLYFYWYRQILGQKVEFLVSFYNNEISEKSEIFDDQFSVERPDGSNFTLKIRSTKLEDSAMYFCASRRIDRGYNSPLHFGNGTRLTVT.